The entry below describes one TCR beta chain. Every participant with HIV received treatment in the United States. The data were taken from a study of long-term antiretroviral therapy in people with HIV. Sequencing used immunoSEQ v3.0 at survey level. The repertoire was sequenced with immunoSEQ multiplex PCR; TCRdb's copy has only in-frame clones and lacks some. The sample lists about 16,000 clones, approximately 81% occurring once. CDR3 length: 13 amino acids. Germline V gene data show CDR1 as SQVTM and CDR2 as ANQGSEA. The ends were cut back, 7 bases at V and 1 base at J, with 12 bases in the middle. The input for sequencing was unsorted PBMCs, taken 0.5 years after starting antiretroviral therapy. This clonotype was obtained from a woman between 40 and 55 years old with HIV. The chain carries TRBV29-1 and TRBJ2-3; unclear D gene. CDR3 sequence: CSGTRDGTDTQYF. The CDR3 bases are TGCAGCGGAACAAGGGATGGCACAGATACGCAGTATTTT.